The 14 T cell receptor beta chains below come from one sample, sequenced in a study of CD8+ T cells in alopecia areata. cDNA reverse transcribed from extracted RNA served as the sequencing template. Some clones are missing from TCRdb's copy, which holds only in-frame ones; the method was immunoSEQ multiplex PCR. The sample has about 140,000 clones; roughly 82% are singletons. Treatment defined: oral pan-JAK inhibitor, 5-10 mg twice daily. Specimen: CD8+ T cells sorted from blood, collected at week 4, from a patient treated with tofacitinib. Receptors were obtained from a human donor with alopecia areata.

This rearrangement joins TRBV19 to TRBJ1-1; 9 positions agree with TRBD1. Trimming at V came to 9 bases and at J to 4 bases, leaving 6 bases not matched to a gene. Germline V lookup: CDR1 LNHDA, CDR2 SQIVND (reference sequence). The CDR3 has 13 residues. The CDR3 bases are TGTGCCAGCTACAGGGGGCCGGGCACTGAAGCTTTCTTT. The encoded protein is CASYRGPGTEAFF.

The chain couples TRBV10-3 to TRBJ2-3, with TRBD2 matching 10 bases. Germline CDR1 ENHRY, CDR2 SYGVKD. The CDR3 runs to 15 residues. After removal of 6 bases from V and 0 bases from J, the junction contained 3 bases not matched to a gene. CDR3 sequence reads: CAIRSGGASTDTQYF. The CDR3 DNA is TGTGCCATCAGAAGCGGGGGGGCTAGCACAGATACGCAGTATTTT.

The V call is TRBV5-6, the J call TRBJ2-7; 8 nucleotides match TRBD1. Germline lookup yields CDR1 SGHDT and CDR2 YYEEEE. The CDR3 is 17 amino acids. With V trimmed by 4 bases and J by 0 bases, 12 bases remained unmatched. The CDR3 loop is CASSTLTRTGSSYEQYF. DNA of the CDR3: TGTGCCAGCAGCACCCTAACTAGGACAGGGAGCTCCTACGAGCAGTACTTC.

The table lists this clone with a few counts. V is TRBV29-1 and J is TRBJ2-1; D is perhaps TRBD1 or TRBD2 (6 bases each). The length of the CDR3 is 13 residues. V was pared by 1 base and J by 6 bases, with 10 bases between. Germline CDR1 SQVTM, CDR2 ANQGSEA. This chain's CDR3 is CSVEGGALNEQFF. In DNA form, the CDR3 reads TGCAGCGTTGAAGGGGGGGCCCTCAATGAGCAGTTCTTC.

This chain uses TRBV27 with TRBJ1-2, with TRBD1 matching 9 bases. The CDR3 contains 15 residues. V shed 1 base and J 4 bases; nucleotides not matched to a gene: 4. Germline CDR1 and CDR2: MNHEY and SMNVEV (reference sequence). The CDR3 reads CASSLWGQGPYGYTF. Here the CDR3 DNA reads TGTGCCAGCAGTTTATGGGGACAGGGTCCCTATGGCTACACCTTC.

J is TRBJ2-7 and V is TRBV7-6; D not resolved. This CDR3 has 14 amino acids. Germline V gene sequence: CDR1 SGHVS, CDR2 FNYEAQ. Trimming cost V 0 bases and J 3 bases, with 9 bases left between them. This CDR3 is CASSLASGFYEQYF. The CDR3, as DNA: TGTGCCAGCAGCTTAGCGTCGGGTTTCTACGAGCAGTACTTC.

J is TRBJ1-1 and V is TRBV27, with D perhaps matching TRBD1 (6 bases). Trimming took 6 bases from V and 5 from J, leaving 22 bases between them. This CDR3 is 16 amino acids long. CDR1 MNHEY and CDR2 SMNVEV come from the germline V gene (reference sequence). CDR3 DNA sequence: TGTGCCAGCAGCCCGGGGACATTTGTAGGCGGAACTGAAGCTTTCTTT. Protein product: CASSPGTFVGGTEAFF.

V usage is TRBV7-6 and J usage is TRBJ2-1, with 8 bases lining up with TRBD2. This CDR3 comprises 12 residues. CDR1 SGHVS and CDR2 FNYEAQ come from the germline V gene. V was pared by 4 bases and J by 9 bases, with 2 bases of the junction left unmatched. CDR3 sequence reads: CASSSGGVEQFF. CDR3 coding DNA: TGTGCCAGCAGCTCCGGGGGGGTTGAGCAGTTCTTC.

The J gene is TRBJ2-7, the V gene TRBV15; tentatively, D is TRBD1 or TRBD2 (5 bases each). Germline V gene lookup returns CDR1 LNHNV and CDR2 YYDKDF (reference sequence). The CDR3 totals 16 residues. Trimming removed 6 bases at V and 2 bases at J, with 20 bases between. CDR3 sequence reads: CATSGPGAGNPYEQYF. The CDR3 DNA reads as TGTGCCACCAGTGGACCCGGGGCAGGGAACCCCTACGAGCAGTACTTC.

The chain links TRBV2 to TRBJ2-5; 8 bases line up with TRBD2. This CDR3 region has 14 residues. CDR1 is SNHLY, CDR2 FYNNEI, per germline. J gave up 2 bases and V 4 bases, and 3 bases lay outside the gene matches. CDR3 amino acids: CASSGGLAQETQYF. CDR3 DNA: TGTGCCAGCAGTGGAGGACTAGCTCAAGAGACCCAGTACTTC.

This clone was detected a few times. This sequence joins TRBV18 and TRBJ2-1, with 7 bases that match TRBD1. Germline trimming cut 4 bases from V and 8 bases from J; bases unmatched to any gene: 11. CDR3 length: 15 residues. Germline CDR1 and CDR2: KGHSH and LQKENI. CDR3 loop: CASSLEQGRSDEQFF. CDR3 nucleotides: TGTGCCAGCTCACTTGAACAGGGGCGATCGGATGAGCAGTTCTTC. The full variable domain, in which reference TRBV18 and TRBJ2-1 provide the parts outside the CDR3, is NAGVMQNPRHLVRRRGQEARLRCSPMKGHSHVYWYRQLPEEGLKFMVYLQKENIIDESGMPKERFSAEFPKEGPSILRIQQVVRGDSAAYFCASSLEQGRSDEQFFGPGTRLTVL.

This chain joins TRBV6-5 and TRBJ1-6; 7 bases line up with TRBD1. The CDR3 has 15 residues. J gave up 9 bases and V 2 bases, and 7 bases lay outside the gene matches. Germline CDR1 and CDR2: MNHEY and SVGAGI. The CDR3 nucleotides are TGTGCCAGCAGTTACAGAAGACAGGGCTTTTCACCCCTCCACTTT. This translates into CASSYRRQGFSPLHF.

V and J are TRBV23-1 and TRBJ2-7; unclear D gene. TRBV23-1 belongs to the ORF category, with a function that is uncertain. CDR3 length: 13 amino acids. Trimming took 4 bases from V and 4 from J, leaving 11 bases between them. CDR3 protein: CASSRTFPYEQYF. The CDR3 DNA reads TGCGCCAGCAGTCGGACCTTTCCTTACGAGCAGTACTTC.

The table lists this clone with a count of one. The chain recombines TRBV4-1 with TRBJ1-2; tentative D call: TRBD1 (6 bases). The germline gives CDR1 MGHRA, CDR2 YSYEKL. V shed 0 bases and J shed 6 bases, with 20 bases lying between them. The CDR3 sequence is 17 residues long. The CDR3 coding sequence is TGCGCCAGCAGCCAAGATCTGTCTCAGGGGCTGGTAAATGGCTACACCTTC. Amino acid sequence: CASSQDLSQGLVNGYTF.